Below, one TCR beta chain is given with its context. This clonotype was seen a few times. It lacks a known antigen. No much larger clone exists at a distance of one base, and base qualities are not known. The junction carries 22 bases between V and J, which are trimmed by 3 bases and 0 bases respectively. The CDR3 contains 19 residues, cysteine and phenylalanine counted. The read is trimmed to its CDR3 DNA, 57 bases read in frame from base 1. CDR1 and CDR2 (SGHRS, YFSETQ) derive from the germline V gene. All donors were healthy Caucasians. Three pairs of female monozygotic twins, all aged 18 to 29 years, made up the twin cohort. Peripheral blood mononuclear cells were used as the source from which RNA for TCR libraries was isolated. This sample is part of a study of identical twins (dated by TCRdb to the mid-2010s). Turning to the overall study: TCR alpha and beta repertoires from monozygotic twins, unrelated adults of various ages and cord blood were deep-sequenced to test whether fetal clonotypes persist. Replicate twin experiments were performed at different times using different library preparation protocols to rule out contamination.

The library was generated by 5' RACE. Sequencing instrument: Illumina HiSeq 2000. Template switching introduced a universal primer binding site; the final cDNA contained a unique molecular identifier, enabling accurate counting of TCR cDNA molecules. First-strand cDNA for TCR alpha and beta chains was synthesized from specific primers in the conserved constant-segment region. Each cDNA library was double barcoded, with a SMART-Mk sample barcode plus Illumina barcodes, to control for contamination. TruSeq adapter sequences, together with Illumina sample barcodes, were added in two successive PCR steps. TCR alpha and beta cDNA libraries were sequenced on the Illumina HiSeq platform with custom primers. The original methods were these. MiGEC was used to process raw reads and extract unique molecular identifiers, and MiXCR was used to find CDR3 positions. Recombination models were inferred per individual with the repgenHMM and IGoR tools using an EM algorithm. The tcR package in R was used for shared clonotype analysis, with sharing normalized by the product of cloneset sizes. To study raw recombination without the effects of thymic and clonal selection, out-of-frame nonproductive sequences were analyzed. The public sequencing data were trimmed at Q25 with fastp and processed into clonotypes with MiXCR by TCRdb, which kept only in-frame beta chains. Rows are combined by CDR3 protein, so each entry shows the most common genes and DNA. What appears here as the V and J calls and clone size reflects TCRdb's work, not the paper's. For this sample the table gives 700,000 or so distinct CDR3 sequences, of which less than 10% were detected only once. The ten largest clonotypes hold 0.75% to 1% of the sample.

What the research found in general, with its limitations: Out-of-frame TCR alpha sequences shared between twins showed an excess of low generation-probability sequences compared with coincidental sharing between unrelated individuals. Invariant T cells such as MAIT and iNKT could partly confound zero-insertion analyses, although diverse VJ usage argued against such confounding for most clonotypes. Because the same donors could not be followed over many years, conclusions were based on cross-sectional statistical analysis. Recombination models systematically underestimated out-of-frame TCR alpha sharing in monozygotic twins but agreed with sharing between unrelated individuals. Fewer insertions were carried by abundant cord blood beta clonotypes; a weaker similar trend was observed in young adult naive repertoires, while no such trend was observed in memory repertoires. In beta out-of-frame sequences, excess twin sharing was weaker, because having fewer shared sequences lowered the signal-to-noise ratio.

In addition, the sample was reused for a study of yellow fever vaccine responses in identical twins. From the second report: According to the authors, the vaccine-induced T cell response in identical twins seemed to be partly convergent and partly specific to each individual. In identical twins, the study followed T cell clones that responded to the vaccine with precision.

The specimen was PBMCs. The rearrangement joined TRBV5-1 to TRBJ2-1, with an unclear D gene assignment. This clonotype originated in a woman under 30 in good health. CDR3 region: CASSYPQEKILRSYNEQFF. The nucleotides read TGCGCCAGCAGCTATCCTCAGGAAAAGATACTGCGCTCCTACAATGAGCAGTTCTTC. Reference TRBV5-1 and TRBJ2-1 genes cover what lies past the CDR3, so the full variable domain is KAGVTQTPRYLIKTRGQQVTLSCSPISGHRSVSWYQQTPGQGLQFLFEYFSETQRNKGNFPGRFSGRQFSNSRSEMNVSTLELGDSALYLCASSYPQEKILRSYNEQFFGPGTRLTVL.